This passage covers 10 T cell receptor beta chains from one sample sequenced in a study of beta chain features in type 1 diabetes. Reverse transcribing all isolated RNA meant expressed TCRB transcripts were sequenced. Sequencing was performed with immunoSEQ multiplex PCR; in TCRdb, only in-frame clones are kept and a portion is missing. The sample has 350,000 or so clones, roughly a fifth seen once. Specimen: naive CD4+ T cells from blood. These receptors were collected from a woman younger than 30 in good health.

This clone has just a few counts. This chain's CDR3 is CASSLVGRTYEQYF. The CDR3 DNA reads TGCGCCAGCAGCTTAGTGGGGCGCACCTACGAGCAGTACTTC. This chain links TRBV4-1 with TRBJ2-7; possible D gene TRBD1, 5 bases. Germline V lookup: CDR1 MGHRA, CDR2 YSYEKL. The V and J ends lost 5 bases and 2 bases respectively, with 13 bases between them. The CDR3 runs to 14 residues.

This clone was seen a few times. The chain uses TRBV9 and TRBJ2-7; 8 bases map to TRBD2. This CDR3 contains 14 residues. V gave up 4 bases and J gave up 3 bases; unmatched junction bases: 6. Germline V gene lookup returns CDR1 SGDLS and CDR2 YYNGEE. The CDR3 reads CASSYSGNLYEQYF. The CDR3 nucleotides are TGTGCCAGCAGCTATAGCGGGAACCTCTACGAGCAGTACTTC.

The chain couples TRBV6-5 to TRBJ1-1, with TRBD1 matching 8 bases. J was trimmed by 1 base and V by 5 bases; bases with no gene match: 3. Germline CDR1 is MNHEY and CDR2 is SVGAGI. CDR3 length equals 14 residues. CDR3 sequence (DNA): TGTGCCAGCAGTGGACAGGGTAGGAACACTGAAGCTTTCTTT. Translating gives CASSGQGRNTEAFF.

This clone showed up just a few times. In DNA form, the CDR3 reads TGTGCCAGCAGCTCTTCCAAGGGACAGGGAAAGGACAATGAGCAGTTCTTC. It yields the protein CASSSSKGQGKDNEQFF. The chain links TRBV7-3 to TRBJ2-1; TRBD1 agrees at 9 bases. V was pared by 4 bases and J by 5 bases, with 12 bases of the junction left unmatched. Germline V lookup: CDR1 SGHTA, CDR2 FQGTGA. The CDR3 runs 17 residues.

This chain uses TRBV14 with TRBJ2-5; 8 bases agree with TRBD2. CDR3 length equals 17 residues. Germline V gives CDR1 SGHDN, CDR2 FVKESK. The V and J ends lost 0 bases and 0 bases, in that order; junction bases with no gene match: 6. CDR3 loop: CASSQDEVAGYQETQYF. In nucleotides, the CDR3 is TGTGCCAGCAGCCAAGATGAGGTAGCGGGGTACCAAGAGACCCAGTACTTC.

This clone was detected only a few times. This rearrangement joins TRBV30 to TRBJ2-3; D not resolved. V lost 8 bases to trimming and J lost 3 bases, with 9 bases between them. CDR1 is GTSNPN and CDR2 is SVGIG in the germline V gene (reference sequence). This CDR3 is built from 11 residues. The CDR3: CAGTGTDTQYF. CDR3 DNA sequence: TGTGCCGGAACGGGTACAGATACGCAGTATTTT.

The CDR3 region has the DNA TGTGCCAGCAGCCCTGACGGACTAGCGGGTTACGAGCAGTACTTC. This codes for CASSPDGLAGYEQYF. This chain joins TRBV5-6 and TRBJ2-7; 11 bases map to TRBD2. In germline, CDR1 is SGHDT, CDR2 YYEEEE. V dropped 4 bases and J dropped 4; count of bases not matched to a gene: 7. The CDR3 runs to 15 residues.

The chain links TRBV27 to TRBJ2-1; 7 positions agree with TRBD2. Germline trimming cut 5 bases from V and 2 bases from J; bases unmatched to any gene: 12. The CDR3 sequence is 17 residues long. Germline V gene sequence: CDR1 MNHEY, CDR2 SMNVEV (reference sequence). Here the CDR3 reads CASSRRWGGGTYNEQFF. CDR3 bases: TGTGCCAGCAGTCGGCGGTGGGGGGGAGGCACCTACAATGAGCAGTTCTTC.

This clone was picked up a small number of times. The CDR3 coding sequence is TGCGCCAGCAGCTTTGGGGAGAGGACTGAAGCTTTCTTT. Amino acids: CASSFGERTEAFF. The chain links TRBV5-1 to TRBJ1-1, with D unclear. CDR1 and CDR2 (germline): SGHRS, YFSETQ. The germline V and J ends were trimmed by 2 bases and 5 bases, with 10 bases remaining between them. The CDR3 is made up of 13 amino acids. The whole variable domain, remainder taken from reference TRBV5-1 and TRBJ1-1, is KAGVTQTPRYLIKTRGQQVTLSCSPISGHRSVSWYQQTPGQGLQFLFEYFSETQRNKGNFPGRFSGRQFSNSRSEMNVSTLELGDSALYLCASSFGERTEAFFGQGTRLTVV.

In nucleotides, the CDR3 is TGCGCCAGCAGCCTTAGTCCTCCGGAGACCCAGTACTTC. This codes for CASSLSPPETQYF. This chain joins TRBV5-1 and TRBJ2-5; no clear D. The V and J ends lost 4 bases and 5 bases respectively, with 12 bases between them. The V gene's germline CDR1 is SGHRS and CDR2 YFSETQ. The CDR3 has 13 amino acids.